This T cell receptor beta chain appears in the sequencing data of a study of T cell repertoires in cytomegalovirus infection. Study details: CMV infection and matching HLA type were both indicated by public TCR beta signatures. Study-wide results and caveats: Public TCR beta family frequency separated CMV-and-HLA carriers, including in an independent cohort. CMV-specific TCR beta clonotypes restricted by HLA-C were the ones dominating the ex vivo response.

This CDR3 contains 15 residues. Germline trimming cut 4 bases from V and 7 bases from J; bases unmatched to any gene: 10. CDR1 and CDR2 (germline): MNHGY, SAAAGT. Of note for this clonotype: No antigen is known for it.

TCRdb fed the reads into MiXCR, producing one record per CDR3 protein. Of 170,000 or so distinct CDR3 sequences listed, over 13% are singletons. This clonotype originated in a human donor in good health (CMV status not recorded). Some clones in this sample may be carry-over from other donors' samples. Sequencing was done on a sample of PBMCs. The V and J genes are TRBV6-8 and TRBJ1-5; 7 positions match TRBD1. The CDR3 here is CASSLGQGVVQPQHF. In DNA form, the CDR3 reads TGTGCCAGCAGTTTAGGGCAGGGGGTAGTCCAGCCCCAGCATTTT.